The source of this T cell receptor (beta chain) is a study of breast tumors, draining lymph nodes, adjacent tissues. Axillary draining lymph nodes of breast cancer patients supplied the node samples. The CDR3 has 12 amino acids. The V end was cut by 2 bases, the J end by 6 bases, with 6 bases between. The sample holds many counts of this clonotype. TCRdb independently ran MiXCR on the multiplex PCR reads; one entry per CDR3 protein. Counted here are about 230,000 distinct CDR3 sequences, roughly 32% occurring once; the ten biggest clones make up just over 1.4%. The chain uses TRBV12-3 or TRBV12-4 and TRBJ2-3, with D hard to call. This receptor was taken from a female donor with breast cancer. Some clones in this sample may be carry-over from other donors' samples. The sample was axillary lymph node tissue. The CDR3 region has the DNA TGTGCCAGCAGTTTAAACCCCGATACGCAGTATTTT. This codes for CASSLNPDTQYF.